The present T cell receptor beta chain was sequenced within a study of blood T cell repertoires in COVID-19 (dated by TCRdb to about 2020). Looking at the study overall: Collaborator samples came from the United States, Italy and Spain and covered acute and convalescent phases of COVID-19. The prospective study material was composed of cDNA or gDNA derived from T cells, B-cell-depleted T cells, or PBMCs. The dataset comprised deeply sampled blood TCRbeta repertoires from subjects exposed to, actively infected with, or recovered from COVID-19. The repertoires were made available in a free public database intended to serve as a resource for research on the immune response to SARS-CoV-2. The samples were drawn from two sources: the first 160 participants of the ongoing ImmuneRACE study, and over 950 subjects contributed by 6 global collaborators. A de-identified subject ID, COVID-19 status, age in years and sex were almost always included in the sample metadata. Where available, HLA class I and class II types were taken from metadata supplied by the sample provider and were not determined by assay-based typing.

The investigation overall reported the following: How much clinical and demographic metadata was included differed by source and by participant, and the metadata was provided uncurated.

TCRbeta CDR3 regions were amplified from genomic DNA using the immunoSEQ Assay, a bias-controlled multiplex PCR. In the paper's pipeline: The number of nucleated cells in each sample was estimated by amplification of reference gene primers within the assay. Sequence reads were collapsed and filtered to measure the absolute abundance of every unique TCRbeta CDR3 rearrangement. For each sample, productive Simpson clonality was calculated by taking the square root of Simpson's diversity index across productive rearrangements. The source is immuneACCESS, and TCRdb retained only in-frame sequences with V and J called. Part of the clones is not carried over; for the studies checked, unresolved V genes explain less than half of this, and the remainder is unexplained. V, J and clone size are taken as reported in that table, and D and trimming were inferred from the DNA itself. The sample data list just under 350,000 clones, and over 70% of these were observed just once. About 6% of the sample is in the top ten clones.

One collaborating source in Seattle enrolled patients during active infection and followed them longitudinally through the course of disease. The collaborating institutions used their own protocols to collect whole blood in K2EDTA tubes. For TCRbeta analysis, collaborators shipped samples as frozen whole blood, isolated PBMCs, or DNA extracted from either of those sample types. After removal of 5 bases from V and 7 bases from J, the junction retains 12 bases not matched to a gene. As encoded in the germline V gene, CDR1 is SGHRS while CDR2 is YFSETQ. Including cysteine and phenylalanine, the CDR3 has 15 amino acids. Only the CDR3 portion is preserved as DNA: 45 bases, with reading frame beginning at the first base. As for this clone: No cognate antigen has been identified for it. No clone much larger than this one lies a single base away; base qualities are absent.

This clonotype was sampled from a woman in her forties or fifties with COVID-19, enrolled during active disease. The chain uses TRBV5-1 and TRBJ1-1; TRBD1 aligns with 9 central bases. What was sequenced was peripheral blood. The DNA sequence reads TGCGCCAGCAGTCGAACTACAGGGGGCGAGGTTGAAGCTTTCTTT. Its amino acids are CASSRTTGGEVEAFF.